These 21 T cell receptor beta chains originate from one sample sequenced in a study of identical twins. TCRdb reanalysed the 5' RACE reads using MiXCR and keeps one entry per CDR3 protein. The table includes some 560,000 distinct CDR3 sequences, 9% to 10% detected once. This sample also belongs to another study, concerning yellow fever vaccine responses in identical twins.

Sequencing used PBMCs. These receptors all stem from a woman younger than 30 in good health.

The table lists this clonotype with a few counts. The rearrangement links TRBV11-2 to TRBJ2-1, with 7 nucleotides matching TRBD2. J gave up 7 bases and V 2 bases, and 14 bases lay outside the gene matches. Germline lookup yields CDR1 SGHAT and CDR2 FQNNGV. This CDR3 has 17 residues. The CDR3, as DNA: TGTGCCAGCAGCTTAACGTGGGGCGGGGGAACGGGAAATGAGCAGTTCTTC. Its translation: CASSLTWGGGTGNEQFF. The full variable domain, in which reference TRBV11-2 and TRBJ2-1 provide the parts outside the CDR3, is EAGVAQSPRYKIIEKRQSVAFWCNPISGHATLYWYQQILGQGPKLLIQFQNNGVVDDSQLPKDRFSAERLKGVDSTLKIQPAKLEDSAVYLCASSLTWGGGTGNEQFFGPGTRLTVL.

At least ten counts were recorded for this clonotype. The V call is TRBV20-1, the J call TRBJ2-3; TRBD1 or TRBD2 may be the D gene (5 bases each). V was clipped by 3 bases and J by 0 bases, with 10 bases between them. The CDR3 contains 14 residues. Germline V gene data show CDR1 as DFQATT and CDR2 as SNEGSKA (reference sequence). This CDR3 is CSARRGESTDTQYF. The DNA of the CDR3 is TGCAGTGCTAGGCGAGGGGAAAGCACAGATACGCAGTATTTT.

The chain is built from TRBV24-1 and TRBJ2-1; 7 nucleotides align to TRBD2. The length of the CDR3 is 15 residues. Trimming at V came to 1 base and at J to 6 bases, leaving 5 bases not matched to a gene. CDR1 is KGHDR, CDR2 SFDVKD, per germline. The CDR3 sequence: CATSDFGRASNEQFF. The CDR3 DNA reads TGTGCCACCAGTGATTTTGGGAGGGCCTCCAATGAGCAGTTCTTC.

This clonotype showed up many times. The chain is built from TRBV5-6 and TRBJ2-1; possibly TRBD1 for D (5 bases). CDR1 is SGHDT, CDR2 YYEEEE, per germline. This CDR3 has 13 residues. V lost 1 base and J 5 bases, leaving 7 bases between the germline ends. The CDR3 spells CASSLLGDNEQFF. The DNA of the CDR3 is TGTGCCAGCAGCTTGCTAGGGGACAATGAGCAGTTCTTC.

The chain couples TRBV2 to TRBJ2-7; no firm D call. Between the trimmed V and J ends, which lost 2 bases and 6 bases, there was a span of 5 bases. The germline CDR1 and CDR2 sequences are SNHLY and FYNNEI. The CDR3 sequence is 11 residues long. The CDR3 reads CASSERSEQYF. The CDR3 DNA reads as TGTGCCAGCAGTGAACGAAGCGAGCAGTACTTC.

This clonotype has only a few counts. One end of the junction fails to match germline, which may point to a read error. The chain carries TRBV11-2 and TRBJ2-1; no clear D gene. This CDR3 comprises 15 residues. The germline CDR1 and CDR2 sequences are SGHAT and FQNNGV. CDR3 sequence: CASSSTTKPYHEQFF. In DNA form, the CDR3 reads TGTGCCAGCAGCTCAACGACCAAGCCCTACCATGAGCAGTTCTTC. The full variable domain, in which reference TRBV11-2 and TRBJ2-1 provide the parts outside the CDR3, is EAGVAQSPRYKIIEKRQSVAFWCNPISGHATLYWYQQILGQGPKLLIQFQNNGVVDDSQLPKDRFSAERLKGVDSTLKIQPAKLEDSAVYLCASSSTTKPYHEQFFGPGTRLTVL.

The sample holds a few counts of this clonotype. Here the CDR3 DNA reads TGCGCCAGCTCTACAGGGCCCAATCAGCCCCAGCATTTT. As protein: CASSTGPNQPQHF. The genes are TRBV4-3 and TRBJ1-5; D possibly corresponds to TRBD1 (6 bases). Trimming cost V 8 bases and J 3 bases, with 11 bases left between them. Germline V gene sequence: CDR1 LGHNA, CDR2 YSLEER. The length of the CDR3 is 13 residues.

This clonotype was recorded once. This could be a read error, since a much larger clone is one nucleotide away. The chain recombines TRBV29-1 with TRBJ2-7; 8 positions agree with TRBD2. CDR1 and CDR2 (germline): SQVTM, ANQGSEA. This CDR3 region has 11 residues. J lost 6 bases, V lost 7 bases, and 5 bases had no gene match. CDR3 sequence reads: CSAGGGSEQYF. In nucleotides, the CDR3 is TGCAGCGCCGGGGGGGGGTCCGAGCAGTACTTC.

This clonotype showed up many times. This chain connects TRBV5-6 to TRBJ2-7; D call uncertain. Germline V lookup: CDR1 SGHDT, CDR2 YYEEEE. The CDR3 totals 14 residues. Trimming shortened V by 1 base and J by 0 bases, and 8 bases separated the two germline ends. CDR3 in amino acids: CASSLPESSYEQYF. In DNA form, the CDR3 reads TGTGCCAGCAGCTTGCCGGAGAGCTCCTACGAGCAGTACTTC.

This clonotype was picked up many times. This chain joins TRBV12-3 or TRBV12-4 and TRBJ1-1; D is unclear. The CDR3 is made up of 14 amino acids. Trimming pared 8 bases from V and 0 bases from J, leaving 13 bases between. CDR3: CASASRPLNTEAFF. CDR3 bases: TGTGCCAGCGCAAGCCGTCCCTTGAACACTGAAGCTTTCTTT.

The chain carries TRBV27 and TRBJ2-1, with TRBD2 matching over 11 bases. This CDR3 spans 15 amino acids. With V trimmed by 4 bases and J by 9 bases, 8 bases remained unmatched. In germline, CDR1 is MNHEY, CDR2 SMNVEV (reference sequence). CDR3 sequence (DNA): TGTGCCAGCAGTTGGCGACTAGCGGGAAGCCGTGAGCAGTTCTTC. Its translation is CASSWRLAGSREQFF.

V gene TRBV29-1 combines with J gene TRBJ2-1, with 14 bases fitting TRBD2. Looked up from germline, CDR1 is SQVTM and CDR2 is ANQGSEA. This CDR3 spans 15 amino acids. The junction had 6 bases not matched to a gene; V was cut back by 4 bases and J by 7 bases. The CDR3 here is CSVGGLAGVFNEQFF. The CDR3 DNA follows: TGCAGCGTTGGGGGACTAGCGGGAGTATTTAATGAGCAGTTCTTC.

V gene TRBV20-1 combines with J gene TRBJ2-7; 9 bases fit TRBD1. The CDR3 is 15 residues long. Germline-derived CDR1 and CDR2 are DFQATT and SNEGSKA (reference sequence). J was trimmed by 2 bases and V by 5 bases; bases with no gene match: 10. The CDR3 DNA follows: TGCAGTGCTCCAGCGCCGGGACAGGGAGCCTACGAGCAGTACTTC. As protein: CSAPAPGQGAYEQYF.

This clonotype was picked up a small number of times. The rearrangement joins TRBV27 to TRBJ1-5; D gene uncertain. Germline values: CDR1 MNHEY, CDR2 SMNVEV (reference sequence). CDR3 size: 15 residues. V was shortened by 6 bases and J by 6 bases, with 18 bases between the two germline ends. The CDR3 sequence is CASSLGRGGIQPQHF. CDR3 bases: TGTGCCAGCAGCCTGGGTCGGGGAGGGATTCAGCCCCAGCATTTT.

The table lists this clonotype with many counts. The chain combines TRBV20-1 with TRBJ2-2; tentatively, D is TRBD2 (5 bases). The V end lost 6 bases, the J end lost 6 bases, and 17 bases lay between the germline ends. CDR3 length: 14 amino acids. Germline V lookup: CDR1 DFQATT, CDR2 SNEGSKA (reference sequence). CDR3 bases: TGCAGTGCCAGATGGCCTCGGGGAGCCGGGGAGCTGTTTTTT. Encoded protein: CSARWPRGAGELFF.

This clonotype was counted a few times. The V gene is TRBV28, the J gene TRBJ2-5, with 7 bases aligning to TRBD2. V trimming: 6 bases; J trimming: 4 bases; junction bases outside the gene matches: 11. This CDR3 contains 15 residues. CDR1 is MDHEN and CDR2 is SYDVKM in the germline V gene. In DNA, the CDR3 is TGTGCCAGCAGACACAGCGGGATCCAAAGAGAGACCCAGTACTTC. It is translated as CASRHSGIQRETQYF.

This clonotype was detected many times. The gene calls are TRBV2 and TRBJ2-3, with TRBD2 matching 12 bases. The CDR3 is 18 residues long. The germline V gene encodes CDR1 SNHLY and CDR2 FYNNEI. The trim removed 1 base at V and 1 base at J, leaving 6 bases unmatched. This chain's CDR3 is CASSEGLAGGPGTDTQYF. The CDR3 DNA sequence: TGTGCCAGCAGTGAAGGCCTAGCGGGGGGGCCGGGCACAGATACGCAGTATTTT. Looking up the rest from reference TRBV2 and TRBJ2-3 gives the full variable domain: EPEVTQTPSHQVTQMGQEVILRCVPISNHLYFYWYRQILGQKVEFLVSFYNNEISEKSEIFDDQFSVERPDGSNFTLKIRSTKLEDSAMYFCASSEGLAGGPGTDTQYFGPGTRLTVL.

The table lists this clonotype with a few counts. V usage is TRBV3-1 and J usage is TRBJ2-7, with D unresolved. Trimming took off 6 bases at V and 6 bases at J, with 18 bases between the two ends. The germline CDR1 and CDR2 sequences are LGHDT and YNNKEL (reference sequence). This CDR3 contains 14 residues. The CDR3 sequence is CASSYGSGSSEQYF. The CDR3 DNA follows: TGTGCCAGCAGTTACGGTTCCGGCTCTTCCGAGCAGTACTTC.

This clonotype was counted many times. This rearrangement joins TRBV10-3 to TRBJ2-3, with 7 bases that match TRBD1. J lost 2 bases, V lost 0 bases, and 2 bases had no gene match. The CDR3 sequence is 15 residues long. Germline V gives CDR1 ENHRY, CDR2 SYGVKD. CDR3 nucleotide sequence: TGTGCCATCAGTGAGTCCGGACAGGTCACAGATACGCAGTATTTT. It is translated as CAISESGQVTDTQYF.

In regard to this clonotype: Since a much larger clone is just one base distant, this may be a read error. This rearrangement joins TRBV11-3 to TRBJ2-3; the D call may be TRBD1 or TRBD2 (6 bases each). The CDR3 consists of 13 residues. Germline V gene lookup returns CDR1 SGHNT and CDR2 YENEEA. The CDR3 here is CASRTGDTDMQYF. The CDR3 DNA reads TGTGCCAGCAGGACGGGGGACACAGATATGCAGTATTTT.

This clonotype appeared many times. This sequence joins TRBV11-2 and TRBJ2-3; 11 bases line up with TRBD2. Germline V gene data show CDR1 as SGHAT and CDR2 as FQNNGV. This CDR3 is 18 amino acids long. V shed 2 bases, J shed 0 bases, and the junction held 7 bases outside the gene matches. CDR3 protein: CASSLRSGREPSTDTQYF. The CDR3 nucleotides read TGTGCCAGCAGCTTACGTAGCGGGAGGGAACCTAGCACAGATACGCAGTATTTT.